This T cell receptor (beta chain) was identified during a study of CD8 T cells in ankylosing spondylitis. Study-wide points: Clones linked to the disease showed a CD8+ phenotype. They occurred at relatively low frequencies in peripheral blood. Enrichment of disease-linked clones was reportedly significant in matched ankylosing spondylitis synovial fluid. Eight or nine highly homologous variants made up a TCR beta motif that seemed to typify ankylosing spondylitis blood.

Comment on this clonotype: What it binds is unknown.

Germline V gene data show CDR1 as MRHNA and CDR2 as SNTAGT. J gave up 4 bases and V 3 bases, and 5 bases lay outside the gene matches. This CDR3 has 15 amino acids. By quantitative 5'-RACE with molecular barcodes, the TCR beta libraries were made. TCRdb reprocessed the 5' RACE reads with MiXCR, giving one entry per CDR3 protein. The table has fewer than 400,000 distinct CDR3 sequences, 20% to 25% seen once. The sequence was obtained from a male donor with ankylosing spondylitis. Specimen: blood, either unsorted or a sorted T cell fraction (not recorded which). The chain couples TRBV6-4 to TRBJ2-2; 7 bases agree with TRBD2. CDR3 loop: CASSEGLAATGELFF. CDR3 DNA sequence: TGTGCCAGCAGTGAGGGTCTAGCGGCCACCGGGGAGCTGTTTTTT.